The 14 T cell receptor beta chains in this list originate from one sample, sequenced in a study of CD8 T cells in ankylosing spondylitis. TCRdb independently ran MiXCR on the 5' RACE reads; one entry per CDR3 protein. The repertoire holds around 88,000 distinct CDR3 sequences, with 7.5% to 9% as singletons. Material for sequencing was blood, either unsorted or a sorted T cell fraction (not recorded which). All receptors come from a male donor with ankylosing spondylitis or in good health (not recorded which).

This clonotype was seen only a few times. This chain joins TRBV2 and TRBJ1-1, with 7 bases aligning to TRBD1. CDR1 is SNHLY and CDR2 is FYNNEI in the germline V gene. There are 15 residues in the CDR3. V shed 0 bases and J 4 bases; nucleotides not matched to a gene: 5. The CDR3 is CASSEAQGVGTEAFF. The CDR3, as DNA: TGTGCCAGCAGTGAAGCGCAGGGGGTAGGCACTGAAGCTTTCTTT.

This clonotype came up many times. The chain is built from TRBV27 and TRBJ2-5; 8 bases map to TRBD1. Germline assignment: CDR1 MNHEY and CDR2 SMNVEV (reference sequence). The CDR3 runs to 15 residues. The V and J ends lost 4 bases and 4 bases, in that order; junction bases with no gene match: 8. The CDR3, as DNA: TGTGCCAGCAGTTATAGCAGGGGGCAAGCAGAGACCCAGTACTTC. Protein sequence: CASSYSRGQAETQYF.

There are many counts of this clonotype. The rearrangement joins TRBV14 to TRBJ1-5; D not resolved. V dropped 1 base and J dropped 5 bases, with 18 bases sitting between them. This CDR3 has 17 amino acids. CDR1 and CDR2 (germline): SGHDN, FVKESK. CDR3 protein: CASSQVQISHRDQPQHF. For the CDR3, the DNA is TGTGCCAGCAGCCAAGTTCAAATTTCCCACAGAGATCAGCCCCAGCATTTT. Complete variable domain (other parts from reference TRBV14 and TRBJ1-5): EAGVTQFPSHSVIEKGQTVTLRCDPISGHDNLYWYRRVMGKEIKFLLHFVKESKQDESGMPNNRFLAERTGGTYSTLKVQPAELEDSGVYFCASSQVQISHRDQPQHFGDGTRLSIL.

This clonotype has ten or more counts. The V and J genes are TRBV2 and TRBJ1-6; D remains ambiguous. V was shortened by 6 bases and J by 0 bases, with 9 bases between the two germline ends. The CDR3 is 15 amino acids. Germline assignment: CDR1 SNHLY and CDR2 FYNNEI. DNA of the CDR3: TGTGCCAGCAGGGAAAGACTCTCCTATAATTCACCCCTCCACTTT. This encodes CASRERLSYNSPLHF. Full variable domain (missing parts from reference TRBV2 and TRBJ1-6): EPEVTQTPSHQVTQMGQEVILRCVPISNHLYFYWYRQILGQKVEFLVSFYNNEISEKSEIFDDQFSVERPDGSNFTLKIRSTKLEDSAMYFCASRERLSYNSPLHFGNGTRLTVT.

This clonotype came up many times. A junction end diverges from the germline sequence, so it may reflect a read error. This rearrangement joins TRBV3-1 to TRBJ2-7; 10 bases map to TRBD2. CDR3 size: 12 residues. Germline lookup yields CDR1 LGHDT and CDR2 YNNKEL (reference sequence). In nucleotides, the CDR3 is TGTGCCAGCAGCCTAACTAGCGGGGACGCTCACTTC. This sequence encodes CASSLTSGDAHF.

This clonotype was counted at least ten times. J is TRBJ2-7 and V is TRBV4-1, with no clear D. Germline V gene lookup returns CDR1 MGHRA and CDR2 YSYEKL. The CDR3 totals 12 residues. V lost 3 bases to trimming and J lost 2 bases, with 5 bases between them. The CDR3 loop reads CASSHTAYEQYF. The DNA of the CDR3 is TGCGCCAGCAGCCACACAGCCTACGAGCAGTACTTC.

This clonotype was seen at least ten times. This rearrangement joins TRBV28 to TRBJ2-7, with D perhaps matching TRBD1 (6 bases). V was clipped by 4 bases and J by 7 bases, with 17 bases between them. The CDR3 runs to 14 residues. The V gene's germline CDR1 is MDHEN and CDR2 SYDVKM. The CDR3 protein is CASSSSGQSREQYF. CDR3 DNA: TGTGCCAGCAGTTCCTCCGGACAGTCCAGGGAGCAGTACTTC.

There are many counts of this clonotype. The DNA for the CDR3 is TGTGCCAGCAGGGCAAGCGGGGATGGGGCCAACGTCCTGACTTTC. Its translation is CASRASGDGANVLTF. The J gene is TRBJ2-6, the V gene TRBV28; 7 bases agree with TRBD2. The trim removed 6 bases at V and 3 bases at J, leaving 5 bases unmatched. The CDR3 extends over 15 amino acids. Germline values: CDR1 MDHEN, CDR2 SYDVKM.

This clonotype was counted at least ten times. This chain connects TRBV28 to TRBJ1-6; D might be TRBD1 (6 bases). Looked up from germline, CDR1 is MDHEN and CDR2 is SYDVKM. The germline V and J ends were trimmed by 11 bases and 6 bases, with 8 bases remaining between them. The CDR3 spans 11 residues. Here the CDR3 reads CAAQGNSPLHF. CDR3 bases: TGTGCCGCACAGGGTAATTCACCCCTCCACTTT.

This clonotype was seen many times. The chain joins TRBV25-1 to TRBJ2-5; D gene ambiguous. V was shortened by 2 bases and J by 5 bases, with 12 bases between the two germline ends. Per the germline V gene, CDR1 is MGHDK and CDR2 is SYGVNS. CDR3 length equals 14 residues. CDR3 DNA sequence: TGTGCCAGCAGTGAAAGACGGTCTAGTGAGACCCAGTACTTC. Translation gives CASSERRSSETQYF. The whole variable domain, remainder taken from reference TRBV25-1 and TRBJ2-5, is EADIYQTPRYLVIGTGKKITLECSQTMGHDKMYWYQQDPGMELHLIHYSYGVNSTEKGDLSSESTVSRIRTEHFPLTLESARPSHTSQYLCASSERRSSETQYFGPGTRLLVL.

This clonotype appeared many times. The CDR3: CASSKVRDRELNEQYF. CDR3 DNA sequence: TGTGCCAGCAGCAAAGTACGGGACAGGGAACTTAACGAGCAGTACTTC. The chain couples TRBV21-1 to TRBJ2-7; the tabulated D call, TRBD1, remains unverified against the DNA. TRBV21-1 is shown as a pseudogene. The CDR3 consists of 16 residues.

This clonotype has a count of ten or more. J is TRBJ1-4 and V is TRBV14, with 7 bases identical to TRBD1. This CDR3 is 16 amino acids long. V shed 2 bases and J 0 bases; nucleotides not matched to a gene: 3. Germline lookup yields CDR1 SGHDN and CDR2 FVKESK. This CDR3 reads CASSQRGRPTNEKLFF. In nucleotides, the CDR3 is TGTGCCAGCAGCCAAAGGGGGCGTCCAACTAATGAAAAACTGTTTTTT.

This clonotype showed up many times. The genes are TRBV7-9 and TRBJ1-2; D is ambiguous. The length of the CDR3 is 15 residues. V lost 1 base to trimming and J lost 4 bases, with 13 bases between them. Germline V gene lookup returns CDR1 SEHNR and CDR2 FQNEAQ (reference sequence). CDR3 protein: CASSLGSSRFYGYTF. The DNA for the CDR3 is TGTGCCAGCAGCTTAGGATCCAGTCGCTTCTATGGCTACACCTTC.

Ten or more counts support this clonotype. V usage is TRBV6-5 and J usage is TRBJ2-1, with 7 nucleotides matching TRBD2. J lost 1 base, V lost 0 bases, and 6 bases had no gene match. This CDR3 is built from 17 residues. The germline V gene encodes CDR1 MNHEY and CDR2 SVGAGI. The CDR3 region is CASSYSGAGVSYNEQFF. The CDR3 DNA is TGTGCCAGCAGTTACTCAGGGGCGGGGGTTTCCTACAATGAGCAGTTCTTC.